This TCR beta chain appears in the sequencing data of a study of T cell responses to AZD1222 COVID-19 vaccine. Regarding the study as a whole: Clonal diversity was possibly underestimated; the donors were predominantly white British and more often female.

This clone was seen a few times. Its matching antigen is unknown. Clones were read by immunoSEQ multiplex PCR, and TCRdb kept only the in-frame ones, dropping some. The sample includes 150,000 to 200,000 clones, 85% to 95% of them seen just once. This receptor was obtained from an adult who received the AZD1222 COVID-19 vaccine. The source material was peripheral blood, sampled 28 days after the second AZD1222 dose.

For the CDR3, the DNA is TGCGCCAGCAGCCCAACCTTATGGACAGGGTCCGGAAACACCATATATTTT. Amino acid sequence: CASSPTLWTGSGNTIYF. V and J are TRBV5-1 and TRBJ1-3; TRBD1 matches at 8 bases. The CDR3 contains 17 residues. Germline loops: CDR1 SGHRS, CDR2 YFSETQ. Trimming cost V 4 bases and J 4 bases; bases outside gene matches: 13.